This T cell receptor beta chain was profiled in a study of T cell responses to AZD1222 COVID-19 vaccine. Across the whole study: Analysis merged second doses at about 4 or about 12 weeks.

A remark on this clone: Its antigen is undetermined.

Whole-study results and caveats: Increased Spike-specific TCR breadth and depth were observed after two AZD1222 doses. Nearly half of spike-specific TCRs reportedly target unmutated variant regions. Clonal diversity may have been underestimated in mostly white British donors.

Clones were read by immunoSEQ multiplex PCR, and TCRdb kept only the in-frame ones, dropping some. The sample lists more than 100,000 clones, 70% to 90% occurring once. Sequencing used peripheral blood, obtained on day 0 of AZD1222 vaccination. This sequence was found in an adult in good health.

The CDR3 nucleotides read TGTGCCAGCATTCGGACGGCGGGGGGCTACACCTTC. Its protein is CASIRTAGGYTF. The chain combines TRBV6-5 with TRBJ1-2; no reliable D call. V dropped 7 bases and J dropped 8 bases, with 14 bases sitting between them. Germline-derived CDR1 and CDR2 are MNHEY and SVGAGI. This CDR3 has 12 amino acids.